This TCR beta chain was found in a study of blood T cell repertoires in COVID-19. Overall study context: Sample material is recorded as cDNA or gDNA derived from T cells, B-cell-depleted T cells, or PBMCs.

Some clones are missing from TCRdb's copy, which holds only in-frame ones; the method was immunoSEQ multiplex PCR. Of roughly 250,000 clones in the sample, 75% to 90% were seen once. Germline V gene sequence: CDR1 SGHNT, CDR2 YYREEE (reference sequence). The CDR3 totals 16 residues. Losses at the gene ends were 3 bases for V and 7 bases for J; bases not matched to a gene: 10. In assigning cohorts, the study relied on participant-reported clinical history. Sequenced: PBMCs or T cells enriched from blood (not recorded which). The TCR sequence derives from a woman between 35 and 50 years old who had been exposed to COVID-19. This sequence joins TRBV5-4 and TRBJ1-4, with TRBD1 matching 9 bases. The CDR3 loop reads CASSSPGQGRGEKLFF. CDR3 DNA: TGTGCCAGCAGCTCTCCGGGACAGGGCCGTGGTGAAAAACTGTTTTTT.